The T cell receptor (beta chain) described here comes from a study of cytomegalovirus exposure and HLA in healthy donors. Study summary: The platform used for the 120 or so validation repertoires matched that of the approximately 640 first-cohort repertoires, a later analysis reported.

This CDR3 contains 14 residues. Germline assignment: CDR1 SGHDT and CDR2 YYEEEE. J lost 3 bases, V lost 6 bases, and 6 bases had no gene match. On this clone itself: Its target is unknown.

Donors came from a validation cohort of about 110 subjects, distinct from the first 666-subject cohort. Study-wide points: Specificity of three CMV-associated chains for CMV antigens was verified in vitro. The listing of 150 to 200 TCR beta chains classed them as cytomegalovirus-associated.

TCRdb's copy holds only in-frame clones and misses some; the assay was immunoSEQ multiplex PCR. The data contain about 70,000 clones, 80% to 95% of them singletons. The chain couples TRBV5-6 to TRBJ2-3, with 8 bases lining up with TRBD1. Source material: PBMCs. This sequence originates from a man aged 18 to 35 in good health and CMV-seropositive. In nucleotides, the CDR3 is TGTGCCAGCAACCCAGACAGGGGTACAGATACGCAGTATTTT. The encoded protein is CASNPDRGTDTQYF.